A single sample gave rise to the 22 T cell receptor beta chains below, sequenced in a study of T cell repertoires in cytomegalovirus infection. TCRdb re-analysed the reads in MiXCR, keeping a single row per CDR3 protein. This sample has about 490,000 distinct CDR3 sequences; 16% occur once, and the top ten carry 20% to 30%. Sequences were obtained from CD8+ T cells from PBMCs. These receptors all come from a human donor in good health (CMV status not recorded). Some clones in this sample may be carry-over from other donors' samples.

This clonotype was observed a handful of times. Written as DNA, the CDR3 is TGCAGCGTTGAAGATCCCCAACTATTGGATCCGGACAATGAGCAGTTCTTC. It codes for CSVEDPQLLDPDNEQFF. The chain links TRBV29-1 to TRBJ2-1; no reliable D call. From germline, CDR1 is SQVTM and CDR2 ANQGSEA. The CDR3 spans 17 residues. Trimming took off 0 bases at V and 5 bases at J, with 20 bases between the two ends.

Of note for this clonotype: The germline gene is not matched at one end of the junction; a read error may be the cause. The CDR3 DNA reads TGCTGTGCTCGCATCCCGACAGGGGGAAATTCACCCCTCCACTTT. It codes for CCARIPTGGNSPLHF. The chain has TRBV20-1 and TRBJ1-6, with TRBD1 identical over 9 bases. The CDR3 runs 15 residues. Germline values: CDR1 DFQATT, CDR2 SNEGSKA (reference sequence).

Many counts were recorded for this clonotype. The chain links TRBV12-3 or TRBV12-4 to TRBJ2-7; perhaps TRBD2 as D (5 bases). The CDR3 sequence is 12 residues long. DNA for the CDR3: TGTGCTAGTGGTCCCGGAGGCTACGAGCAGTACTTC. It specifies CASGPGGYEQYF.

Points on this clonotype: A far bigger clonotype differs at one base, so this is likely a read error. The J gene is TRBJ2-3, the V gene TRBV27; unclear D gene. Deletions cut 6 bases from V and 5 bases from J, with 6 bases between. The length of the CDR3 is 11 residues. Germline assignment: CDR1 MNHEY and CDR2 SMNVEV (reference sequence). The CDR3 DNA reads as TGTGCCAGCAGCACGGGAGATACGCAGTATTTT. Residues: CASSTGDTQYF.

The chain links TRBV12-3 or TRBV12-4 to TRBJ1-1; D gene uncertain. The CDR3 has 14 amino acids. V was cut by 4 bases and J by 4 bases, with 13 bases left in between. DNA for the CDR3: TGTGCCAGCAGTTCGGACTCGGAGGGCACTGAAGCTTTCTTT. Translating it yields CASSSDSEGTEAFF.

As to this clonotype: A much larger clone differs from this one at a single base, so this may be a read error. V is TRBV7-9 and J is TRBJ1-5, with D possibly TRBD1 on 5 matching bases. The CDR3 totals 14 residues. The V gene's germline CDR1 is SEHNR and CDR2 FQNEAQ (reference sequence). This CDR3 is CPSSSGGTPRPQHF. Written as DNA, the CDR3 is TGTCCCAGCAGCTCCGGCGGGACCCCTAGGCCCCAGCATTTT.

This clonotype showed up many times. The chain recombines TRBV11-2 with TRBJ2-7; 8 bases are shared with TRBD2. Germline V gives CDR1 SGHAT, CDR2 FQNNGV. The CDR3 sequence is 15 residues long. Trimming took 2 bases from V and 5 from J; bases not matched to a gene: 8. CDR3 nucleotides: TGTGCCAGCAGCTTAAGGCTAGCGGGCCCCGACGAGCAGTACTTC. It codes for CASSLRLAGPDEQYF.

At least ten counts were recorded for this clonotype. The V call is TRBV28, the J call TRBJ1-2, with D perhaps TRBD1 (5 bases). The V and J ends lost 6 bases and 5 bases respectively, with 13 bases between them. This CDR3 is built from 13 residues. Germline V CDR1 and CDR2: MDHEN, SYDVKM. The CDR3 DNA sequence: TGTGCCAGCAGCCCCGGGGGGAGGTATGGCTACACCTTC. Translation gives CASSPGGRYGYTF.

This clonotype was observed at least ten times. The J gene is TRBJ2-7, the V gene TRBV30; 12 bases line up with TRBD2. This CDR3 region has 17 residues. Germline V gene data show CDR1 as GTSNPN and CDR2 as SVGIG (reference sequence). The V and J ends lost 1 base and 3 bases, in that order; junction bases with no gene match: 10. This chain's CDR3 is CAWSDPTSGRPYYEQYF. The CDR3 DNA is TGTGCCTGGAGTGATCCTACTAGCGGGAGGCCCTACTACGAGCAGTACTTC.

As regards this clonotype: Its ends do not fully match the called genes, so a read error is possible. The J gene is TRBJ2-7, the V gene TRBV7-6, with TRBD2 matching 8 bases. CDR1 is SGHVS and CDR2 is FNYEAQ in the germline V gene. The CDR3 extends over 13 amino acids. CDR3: CASSRGGANEQYF. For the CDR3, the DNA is TGTGCTAGCAGCCGGGGGGGGGCAAACGAGCAGTACTTC.

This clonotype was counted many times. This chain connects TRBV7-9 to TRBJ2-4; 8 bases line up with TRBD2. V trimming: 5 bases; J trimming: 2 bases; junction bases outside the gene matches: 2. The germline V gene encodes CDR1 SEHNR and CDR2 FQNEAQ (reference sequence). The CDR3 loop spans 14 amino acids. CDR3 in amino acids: CASSPGGTKNIQYF. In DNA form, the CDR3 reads TGTGCCAGCAGCCCGGGAGGGACCAAAAACATTCAGTACTTC.

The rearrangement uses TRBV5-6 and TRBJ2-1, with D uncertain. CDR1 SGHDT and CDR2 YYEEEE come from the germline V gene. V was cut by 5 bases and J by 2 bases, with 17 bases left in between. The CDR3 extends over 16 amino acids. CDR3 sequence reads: CASSLVDQRAYNEQFF. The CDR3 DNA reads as TGTGCCAGCAGTCTTGTGGACCAACGGGCCTACAATGAGCAGTTCTTC.

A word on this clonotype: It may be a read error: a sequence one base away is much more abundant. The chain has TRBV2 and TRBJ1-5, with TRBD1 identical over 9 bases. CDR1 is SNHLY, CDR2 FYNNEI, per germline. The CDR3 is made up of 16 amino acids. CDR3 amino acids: CASSYRGLRSNRPQHF. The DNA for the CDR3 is TGTGCCAGCAGTTACAGGGGGCTTCGGAGCAATCGGCCCCAGCATTTT.

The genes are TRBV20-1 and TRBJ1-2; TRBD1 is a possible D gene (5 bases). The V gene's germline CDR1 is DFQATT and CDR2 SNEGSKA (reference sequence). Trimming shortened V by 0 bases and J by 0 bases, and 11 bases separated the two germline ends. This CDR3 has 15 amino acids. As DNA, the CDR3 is TGCAGTGCTAGAGATCGGAGGGACTCTAACTATGGCTACACCTTC. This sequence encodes CSARDRRDSNYGYTF.

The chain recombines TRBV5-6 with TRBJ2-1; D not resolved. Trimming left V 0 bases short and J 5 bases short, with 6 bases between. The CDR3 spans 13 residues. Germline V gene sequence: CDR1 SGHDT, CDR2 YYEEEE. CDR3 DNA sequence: TGTGCCAGCAGCTTGGGGTACCACAATGAGCAGTTCTTC. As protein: CASSLGYHNEQFF.

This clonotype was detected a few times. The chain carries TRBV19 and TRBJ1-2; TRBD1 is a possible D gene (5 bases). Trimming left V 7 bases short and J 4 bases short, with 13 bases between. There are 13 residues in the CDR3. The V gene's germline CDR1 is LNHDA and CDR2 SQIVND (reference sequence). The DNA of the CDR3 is TGTGCCAGTACCCAGGGCGGGGTCTATGGCTACACCTTC. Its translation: CASTQGGVYGYTF.

The CDR3 nucleotides read TGTGCCAGCAGTTACGGGGAGGAAGAGACCCAGTACTTC. Translation gives CASSYGEEETQYF. The chain links TRBV6-5 to TRBJ2-5; TRBD2 might be the D (6 bases). Trimming cost V 2 bases and J 3 bases, with 7 bases left between them. In germline, CDR1 is MNHEY, CDR2 SVGAGI. The CDR3 is 13 amino acids.

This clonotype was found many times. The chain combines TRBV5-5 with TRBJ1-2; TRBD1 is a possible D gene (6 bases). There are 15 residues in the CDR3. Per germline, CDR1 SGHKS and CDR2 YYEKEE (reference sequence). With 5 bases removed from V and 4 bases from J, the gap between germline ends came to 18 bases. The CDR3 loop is CASSPRGALGYGYTF. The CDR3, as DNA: TGTGCCAGCAGTCCCCGGGGGGCGCTCGGCTATGGCTACACCTTC.

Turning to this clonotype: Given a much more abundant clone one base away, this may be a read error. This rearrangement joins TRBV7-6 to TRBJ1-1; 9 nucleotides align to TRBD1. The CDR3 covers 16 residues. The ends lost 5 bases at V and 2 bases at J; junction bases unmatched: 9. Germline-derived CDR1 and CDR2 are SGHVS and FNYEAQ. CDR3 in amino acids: CASSRAQGAENTEAFF. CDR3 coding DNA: TGTGCCAGCAGCAGAGCACAGGGGGCAGAAAACACTGAAGCTTTCTTT. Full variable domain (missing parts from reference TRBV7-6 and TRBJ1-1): GAGVSQSPRYKVTKRGQDVALRCDPISGHVSLYWYRQALGQGPEFLTYFNYEAQQDKSGLPNDRFSAERPEGSISTLTIQRTEQRDSAMYRCASSRAQGAENTEAFFGQGTRLTVV.

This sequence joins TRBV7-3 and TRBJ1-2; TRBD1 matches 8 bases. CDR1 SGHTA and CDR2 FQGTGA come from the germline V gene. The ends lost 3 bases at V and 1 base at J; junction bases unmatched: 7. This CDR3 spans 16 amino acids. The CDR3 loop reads CASSFSTGGNNYGYTF. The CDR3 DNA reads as TGTGCCAGCAGCTTCTCAACAGGGGGAAATAACTATGGCTACACCTTC.

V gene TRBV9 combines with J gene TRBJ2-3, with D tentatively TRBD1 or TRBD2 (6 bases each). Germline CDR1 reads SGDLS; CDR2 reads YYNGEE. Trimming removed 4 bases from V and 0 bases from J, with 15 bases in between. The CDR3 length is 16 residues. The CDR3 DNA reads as TGTGCCAGCAGCATAGGGGGTCGGGGGAGCACAGATACGCAGTATTTT. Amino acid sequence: CASSIGGRGSTDTQYF.

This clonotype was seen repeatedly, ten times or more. In nucleotides, the CDR3 is TGTGCCAGCAGCCAATATGGCCAAGAGACCCAGTACTTC. It yields the protein CASSQYGQETQYF. The V gene is TRBV14, the J gene TRBJ2-5; D unclear. Per germline, CDR1 SGHDN and CDR2 FVKESK. With 2 bases removed from V and 1 base from J, the gap between germline ends came to 5 bases. The CDR3 sequence is 13 residues long.